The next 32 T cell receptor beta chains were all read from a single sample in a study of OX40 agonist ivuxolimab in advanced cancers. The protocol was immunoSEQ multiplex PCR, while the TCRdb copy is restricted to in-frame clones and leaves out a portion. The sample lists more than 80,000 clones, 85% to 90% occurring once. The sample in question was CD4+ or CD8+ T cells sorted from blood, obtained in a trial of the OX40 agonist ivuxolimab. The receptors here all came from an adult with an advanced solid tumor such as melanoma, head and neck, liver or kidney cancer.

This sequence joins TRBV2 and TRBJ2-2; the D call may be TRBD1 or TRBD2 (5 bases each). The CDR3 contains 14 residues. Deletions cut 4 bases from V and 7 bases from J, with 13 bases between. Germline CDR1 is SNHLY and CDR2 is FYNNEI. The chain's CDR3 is CASSGDRSYGELFF. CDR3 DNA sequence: TGTGCCAGCAGTGGGGACCGAAGTTACGGGGAGCTGTTTTTT.

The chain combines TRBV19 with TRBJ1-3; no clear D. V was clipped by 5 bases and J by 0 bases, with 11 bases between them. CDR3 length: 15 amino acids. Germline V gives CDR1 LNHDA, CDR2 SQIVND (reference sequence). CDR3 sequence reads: CASSSYLRSGNTIYF. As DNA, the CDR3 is TGTGCCAGTAGTTCATATCTGCGCTCTGGAAACACCATATATTTT. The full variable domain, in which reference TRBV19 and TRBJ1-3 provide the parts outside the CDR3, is DGGITQSPKYLFRKEGQNVTLSCEQNLNHDAMYWYRQDPGQGLRLIYYSQIVNDFQKGDIAEGYSVSREKKESFPLTVTSAQKNPTAFYLCASSSYLRSGNTIYFGEGSWLTVV.

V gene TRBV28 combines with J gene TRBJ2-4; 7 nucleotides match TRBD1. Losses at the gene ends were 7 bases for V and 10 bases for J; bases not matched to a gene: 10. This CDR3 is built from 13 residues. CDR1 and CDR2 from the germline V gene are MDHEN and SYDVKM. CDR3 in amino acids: CASTVAGTEIQYF. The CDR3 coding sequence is TGTGCCAGCACCGTTGCTGGGACAGAAATTCAGTACTTC. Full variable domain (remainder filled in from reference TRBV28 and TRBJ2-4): DVKVTQSSRYLVKRTGEKVFLECVQDMDHENMFWYRQDPGLGLRLIYFSYDVKMKEKGDIPEGYSVSREKKERFSLILESASTNQTSMYLCASTVAGTEIQYFGAGTRLSVL.

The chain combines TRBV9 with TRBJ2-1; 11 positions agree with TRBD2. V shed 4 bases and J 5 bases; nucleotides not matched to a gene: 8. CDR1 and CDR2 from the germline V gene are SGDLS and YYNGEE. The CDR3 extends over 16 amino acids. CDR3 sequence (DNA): TGTGCCAGCAGCCTGAAACTAGCGGGGGCAGACAATGAGCAGTTCTTC. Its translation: CASSLKLAGADNEQFF.

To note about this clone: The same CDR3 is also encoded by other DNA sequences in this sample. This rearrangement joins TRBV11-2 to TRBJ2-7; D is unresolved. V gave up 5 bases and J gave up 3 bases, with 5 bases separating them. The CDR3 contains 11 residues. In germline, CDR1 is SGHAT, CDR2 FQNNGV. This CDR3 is CASSPDYEQYF. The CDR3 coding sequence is TGTGCCAGCAGCCCTGACTACGAGCAGTACTTC.

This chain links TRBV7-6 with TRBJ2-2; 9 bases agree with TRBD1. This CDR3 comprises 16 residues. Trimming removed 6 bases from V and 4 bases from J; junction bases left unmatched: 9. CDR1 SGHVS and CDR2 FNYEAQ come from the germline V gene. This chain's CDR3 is CASRDRTGASTGELFF. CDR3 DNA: TGTGCCAGCAGAGACCGGACAGGGGCCTCCACCGGGGAGCTGTTTTTT.

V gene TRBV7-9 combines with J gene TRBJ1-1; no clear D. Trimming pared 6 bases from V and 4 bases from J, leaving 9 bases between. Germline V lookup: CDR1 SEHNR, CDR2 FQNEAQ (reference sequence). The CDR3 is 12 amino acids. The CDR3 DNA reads TGTGCCAGCAGGTTGGGTCTCACTGAAGCTTTCTTT. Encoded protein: CASRLGLTEAFF. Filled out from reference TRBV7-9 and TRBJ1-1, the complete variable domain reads DTGVSQNPRHKITKRGQNVTFRCDPISEHNRLYWYRQTLGQGPEFLTYFQNEAQLEKSRLLSDRFSAERPKGSFSTLEIQRTEQGDSAMYLCASRLGLTEAFFGQGTRLTVV.

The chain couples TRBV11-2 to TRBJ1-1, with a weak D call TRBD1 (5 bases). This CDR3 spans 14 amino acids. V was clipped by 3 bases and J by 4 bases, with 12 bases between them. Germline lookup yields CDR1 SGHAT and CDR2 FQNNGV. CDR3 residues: CASSLSSGATEAFF. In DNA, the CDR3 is TGTGCCAGCAGCTTGTCCTCCGGGGCCACTGAAGCTTTCTTT.

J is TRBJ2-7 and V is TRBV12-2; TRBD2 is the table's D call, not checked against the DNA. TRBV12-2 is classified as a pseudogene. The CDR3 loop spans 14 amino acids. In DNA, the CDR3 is TGTGCAAGTCGCTTAAGGGACTCCCTGGGGGAGCAGTACTTC. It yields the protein CASRLRDSLGEQYF.

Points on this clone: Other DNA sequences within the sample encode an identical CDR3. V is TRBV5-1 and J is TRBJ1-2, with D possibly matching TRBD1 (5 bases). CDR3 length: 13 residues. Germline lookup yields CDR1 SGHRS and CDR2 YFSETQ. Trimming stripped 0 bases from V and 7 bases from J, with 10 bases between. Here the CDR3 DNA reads TGCGCCAGCAGCTTGGGGCAGGGCGGTGGCTACACCTTC. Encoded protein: CASSLGQGGGYTF.

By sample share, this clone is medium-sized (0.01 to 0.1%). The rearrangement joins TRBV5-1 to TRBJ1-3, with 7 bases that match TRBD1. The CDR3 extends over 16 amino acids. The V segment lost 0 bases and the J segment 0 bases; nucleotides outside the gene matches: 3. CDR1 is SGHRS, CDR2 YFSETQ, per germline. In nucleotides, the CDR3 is TGCGCCAGCAGCTTGGCCTCAGGGGGCTCTGGAAACACCATATATTTT. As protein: CASSLASGGSGNTIYF.

CDR3 sequence (DNA): TGTGCCAGCAGCGTAGCGACTGACACCTACGAGCAGTACTTC. As protein: CASSVATDTYEQYF. The chain joins TRBV9 to TRBJ2-7; no clear D gene. V was pared by 0 bases and J by 2 bases, with 9 bases between. The CDR3 is 14 amino acids. Germline V CDR1 and CDR2: SGDLS, YYNGEE.

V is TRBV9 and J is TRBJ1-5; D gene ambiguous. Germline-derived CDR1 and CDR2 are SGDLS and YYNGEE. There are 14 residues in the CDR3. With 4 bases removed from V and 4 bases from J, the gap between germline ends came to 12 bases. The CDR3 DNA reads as TGTGCCAGCAGCCACGGCGAAGGGAATCAGCCCCAGCATTTT. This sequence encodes CASSHGEGNQPQHF.

CDR3 in amino acids: CASSYSGGAGGYTF. Here the CDR3 DNA reads TGTGCCAGCAGTTACTCAGGGGGGGCTGGTGGCTACACCTTC. The chain uses TRBV6-6 and TRBJ1-2; TRBD1 might be the D (6 bases). Looked up from germline, CDR1 is MNHNY and CDR2 is SVGAGI (reference sequence). Trimming cost V 0 bases and J 7 bases, with 12 bases left between them. This CDR3 is built from 14 residues.

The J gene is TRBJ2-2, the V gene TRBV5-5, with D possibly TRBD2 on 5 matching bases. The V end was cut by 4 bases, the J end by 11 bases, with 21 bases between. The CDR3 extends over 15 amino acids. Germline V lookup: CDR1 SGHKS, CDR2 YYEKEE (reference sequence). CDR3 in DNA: TGTGCCAGCAGCCGGAATTGGGTTATCGGGATCGAGCTGTTTTTT. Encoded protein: CASSRNWVIGIELFF.

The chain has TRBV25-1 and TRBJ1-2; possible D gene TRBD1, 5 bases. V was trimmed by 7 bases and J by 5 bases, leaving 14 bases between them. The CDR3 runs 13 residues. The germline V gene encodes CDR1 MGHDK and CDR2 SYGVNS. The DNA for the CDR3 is TGTGCCAGCACCCACGGGGCAGGGTATGGCTACACCTTC. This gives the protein CASTHGAGYGYTF.

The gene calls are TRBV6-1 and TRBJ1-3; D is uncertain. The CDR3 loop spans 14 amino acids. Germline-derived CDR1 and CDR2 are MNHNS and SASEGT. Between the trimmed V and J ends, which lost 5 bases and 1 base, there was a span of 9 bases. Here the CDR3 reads CASSLAPSGNTIYF. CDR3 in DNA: TGTGCCAGCAGTCTCGCCCCATCTGGAAACACCATATATTTT.

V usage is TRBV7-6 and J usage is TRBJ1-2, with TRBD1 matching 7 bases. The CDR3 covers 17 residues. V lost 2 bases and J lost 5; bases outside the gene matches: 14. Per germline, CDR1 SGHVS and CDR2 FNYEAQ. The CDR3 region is CASSLYTGTARTYGYTF. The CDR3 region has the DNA TGTGCCAGCAGCTTATATACCGGGACAGCCAGAACTTATGGCTACACCTTC. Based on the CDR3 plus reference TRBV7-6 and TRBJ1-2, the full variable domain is GAGVSQSPRYKVTKRGQDVALRCDPISGHVSLYWYRQALGQGPEFLTYFNYEAQQDKSGLPNDRFSAERPEGSISTLTIQRTEQRDSAMYRCASSLYTGTARTYGYTFGSGTRLTVV.

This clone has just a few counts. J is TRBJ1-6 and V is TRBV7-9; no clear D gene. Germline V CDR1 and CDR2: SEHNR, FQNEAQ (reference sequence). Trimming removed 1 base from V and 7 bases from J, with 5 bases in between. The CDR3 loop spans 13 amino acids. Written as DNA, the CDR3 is TGTGCCAGCAGCTTAGACCGCAATTCACCCCTCCACTTT. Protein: CASSLDRNSPLHF.

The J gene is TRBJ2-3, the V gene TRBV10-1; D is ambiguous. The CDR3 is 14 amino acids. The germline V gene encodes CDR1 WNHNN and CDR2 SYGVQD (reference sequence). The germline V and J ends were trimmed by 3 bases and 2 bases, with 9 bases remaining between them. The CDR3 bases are TGCGCCAGCAGTGAAGGGTTATACACAGATACGCAGTATTTT. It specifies CASSEGLYTDTQYF.

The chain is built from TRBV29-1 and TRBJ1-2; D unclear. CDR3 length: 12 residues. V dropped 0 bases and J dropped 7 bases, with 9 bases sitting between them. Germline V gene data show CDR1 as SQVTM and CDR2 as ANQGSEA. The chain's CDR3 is CSVEEPGGGYTF. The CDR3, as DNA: TGCAGCGTTGAAGAGCCGGGTGGTGGCTACACCTTC.

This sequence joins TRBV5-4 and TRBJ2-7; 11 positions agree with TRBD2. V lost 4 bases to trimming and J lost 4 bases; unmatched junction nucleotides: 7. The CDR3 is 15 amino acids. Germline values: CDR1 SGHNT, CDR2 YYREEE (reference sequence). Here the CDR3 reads CASSPSGGLLYEQYF. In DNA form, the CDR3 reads TGTGCCAGCAGCCCTAGCGGGGGGTTATTATACGAGCAGTACTTC.

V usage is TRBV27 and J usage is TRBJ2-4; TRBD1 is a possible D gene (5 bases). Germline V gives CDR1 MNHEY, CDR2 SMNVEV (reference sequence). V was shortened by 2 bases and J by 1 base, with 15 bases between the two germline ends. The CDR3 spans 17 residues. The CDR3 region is CASSLSYQGRAKNIQYF. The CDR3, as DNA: TGTGCCAGCAGTTTAAGTTACCAGGGTCGGGCCAAAAACATTCAGTACTTC.

The DNA for the CDR3 is TGTGCCAGCAGCTTAGCGGGGGTGGACGAGCAGTACTTC. As protein: CASSLAGVDEQYF. The chain combines TRBV7-9 with TRBJ2-7; D might be TRBD1 or TRBD2, each matching 5 bases. This CDR3 contains 13 residues. Germline CDR1 reads SEHNR; CDR2 reads FQNEAQ (reference sequence). The V and J ends lost 0 bases and 5 bases respectively, with 8 bases between them.

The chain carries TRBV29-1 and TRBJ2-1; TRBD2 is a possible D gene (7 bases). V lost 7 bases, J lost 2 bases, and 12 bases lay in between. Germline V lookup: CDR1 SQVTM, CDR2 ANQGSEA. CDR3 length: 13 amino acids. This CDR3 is CSAAGAAYNEQFF. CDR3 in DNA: TGCAGCGCCGCGGGGGCAGCCTACAATGAGCAGTTCTTC.

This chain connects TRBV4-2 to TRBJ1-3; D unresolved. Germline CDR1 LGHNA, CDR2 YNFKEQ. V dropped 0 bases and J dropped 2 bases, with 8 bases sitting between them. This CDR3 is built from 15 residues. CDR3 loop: CASSQDQGPGNTIYF. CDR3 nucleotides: TGTGCCAGCAGCCAAGATCAAGGTCCTGGAAACACCATATATTTT.

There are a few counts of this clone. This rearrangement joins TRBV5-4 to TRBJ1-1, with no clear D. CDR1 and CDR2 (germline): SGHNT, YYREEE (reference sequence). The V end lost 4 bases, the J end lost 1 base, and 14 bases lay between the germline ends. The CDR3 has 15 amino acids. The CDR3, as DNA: TGTGCCAGCAGCCCCCTAGTCGCAGGGAACACTGAAGCTTTCTTT. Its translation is CASSPLVAGNTEAFF. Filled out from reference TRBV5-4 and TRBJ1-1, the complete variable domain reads ETGVTQSPTHLIKTRGQQVTLRCSSQSGHNTVSWYQQALGQGPQFIFQYYREEENGRGNFPPRFSGLQFPNYSSELNVNALELDDSALYLCASSPLVAGNTEAFFGQGTRLTVV.

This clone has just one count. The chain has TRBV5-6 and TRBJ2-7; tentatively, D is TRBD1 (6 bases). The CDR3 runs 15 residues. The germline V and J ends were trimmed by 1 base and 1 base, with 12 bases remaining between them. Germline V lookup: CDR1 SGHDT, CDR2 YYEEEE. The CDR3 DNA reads TGTGCCAGCAGCTTGCTGGGGACAACTTCCTACGAGCAGTACTTC. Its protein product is CASSLLGTTSYEQYF.

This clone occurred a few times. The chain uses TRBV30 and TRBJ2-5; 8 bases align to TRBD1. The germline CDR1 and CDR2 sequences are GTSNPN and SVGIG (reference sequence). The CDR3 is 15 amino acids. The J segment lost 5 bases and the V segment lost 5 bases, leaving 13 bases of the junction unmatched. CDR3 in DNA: TGTGCCTGGGGGACAGGACAGGGTTCTCTGGAGACCCAGTACTTC. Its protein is CAWGTGQGSLETQYF.

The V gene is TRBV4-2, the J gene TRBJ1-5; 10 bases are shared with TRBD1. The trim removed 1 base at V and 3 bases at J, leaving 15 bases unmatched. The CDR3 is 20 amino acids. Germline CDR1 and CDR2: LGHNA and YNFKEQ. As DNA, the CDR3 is TGTGCCAGCAGCCAAGGTCAGGGTGGGGGACAGGGGTTTCACAATCAGCCCCAGCATTTT. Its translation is CASSQGQGGGQGFHNQPQHF.

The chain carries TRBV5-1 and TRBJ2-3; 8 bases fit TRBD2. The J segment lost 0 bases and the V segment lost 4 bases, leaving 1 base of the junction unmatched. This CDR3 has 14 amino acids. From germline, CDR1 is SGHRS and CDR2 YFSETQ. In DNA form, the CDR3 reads TGCGCCAGCAGCCCGGGGGGGAGCACAGATACGCAGTATTTT. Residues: CASSPGGSTDTQYF.

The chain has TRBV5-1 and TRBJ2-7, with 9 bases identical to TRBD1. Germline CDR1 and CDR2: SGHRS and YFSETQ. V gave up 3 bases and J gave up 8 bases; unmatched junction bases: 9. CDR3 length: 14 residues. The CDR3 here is CASSSDRGRVQQYF. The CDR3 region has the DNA TGCGCCAGCAGCTCGGACAGGGGCCGCGTCCAGCAGTACTTC.